This entry features one T cell receptor beta chain sequence. Its antigen is unknown. Base qualities are not provided; no much larger clone lies one nucleotide away. The germline V gene gives CDR1 as SGHVS and CDR2 as FQNEAQ. V is cut back by 6 bases and J by 2 bases, with 12 bases in the junction unmatched. The CDR3 starts with the cysteine, ends with the phenylalanine, and has 16 residues. The entry retains the CDR3 DNA only, 48 bases that are in frame from base 1. The data belong to a study of blood T cell repertoires in COVID-19 (dated by TCRdb to the early 2020s). Notes on the research overall: The collaborator samples originated in the United States, Italy and Spain and spanned the acute and convalescent phases of COVID-19. The dataset comprised deeply sampled blood TCRbeta repertoires from subjects exposed to, actively infected with, or recovered from COVID-19. The repertoires were released in a freely available public database intended as a resource for research on the immune response to SARS-CoV-2. The prospective study material was composed of cDNA or gDNA derived from T cells, B-cell-depleted T cells, or PBMCs. Sample metadata almost always included a de-identified subject ID, COVID-19 status, age in years and sex. Samples came from the ongoing ImmuneRACE study (first 160 participants) plus 1,254 subjects from 6 global collaborators. HLA class I and class II types, where available, came from metadata supplied by the sample provider rather than from assay-based typing.

The paper's findings and limits, for the study overall: Clinical and demographic metadata were provided uncurated, with the amount varying by source and participant.

TCRbeta CDR3 regions were amplified from genomic DNA by means of the immunoSEQ Assay, a bias-controlled multiplex PCR. The original methods were these. Nucleated cell counts per sample were estimated from amplification of reference gene primers within the assay. Sequence reads were collapsed and filtered to measure the absolute abundance of every unique TCRbeta CDR3 rearrangement. For each sample, productive Simpson clonality was calculated by taking the square root of Simpson's diversity index across productive rearrangements. This is the immuneACCESS table as TCRdb keeps it, with only in-frame sequences that have V and J called. A part of the clones is gone; compared with another copy, unresolved V genes explain less than half, and the rest is unexplained. V, J and clone size reflect that table, while D and trimming were determined from the DNA. The sample has 25,000 to 30,000 clones on record, roughly 87% of them singletons. The biggest ten clones account for over 40% of the sample.

Each collaborating institution followed its own protocols to collect whole blood in K2EDTA tubes. For TCRbeta analysis, collaborators shipped samples in one of three forms: frozen whole blood, isolated PBMCs, or DNA extracted from either of those sample types. The rearranged segments are TRBV7-8 and TRBJ2-5, with 7 junctional bases fitting TRBD2. The sequenced sample was peripheral blood. This receptor was identified in a human donor with acute or convalescent COVID-19. The donor label of this sample is uncertain. The DNA reads as follows: TGTGCCAGCAGTCCCCGGGTGGGGGGGACTCAAGAGACCCAGTACTTC. This is translated as CASSPRVGGTQETQYF.